This T cell receptor (beta chain) was captured in a study of post-analysis software for immune sequencing data. The study's findings and limits: Same-batch samples co-clustered strongly by F measure.

The authors incorporated unique molecular identifiers into the TCR beta cDNA libraries. TCRdb re-called the PCR reads through MiXCR, storing one row per CDR3 protein. The sample includes about 540,000 distinct CDR3 sequences, 30% to 40% of them seen just once. A word on this clonotype: What it binds is not known.

This clonotype was obtained from a girl under 18 with multiple sclerosis. Sample: blood.

The CDR3 reads CASFRDRPLNTEAFF. The CDR3 DNA follows: TGTGCCAGTTTCCGGGACAGGCCTTTGAACACTGAAGCTTTCTTT. This chain joins TRBV12-3 or TRBV12-4 and TRBJ1-1; 8 positions agree with TRBD1. The CDR3 runs to 15 residues. V trimming: 9 bases; J trimming: 0 bases; junction bases outside the gene matches: 9.